These 9 T cell receptor beta chains share one sample of origin, sequenced in a study of blood T cell repertoires in COVID-19. The table came from immunoSEQ multiplex PCR; TCRdb's copy has only in-frame clones and leaves some out. Of 30,000 to 35,000 clones listed, approximately 81% are singletons. The sequencing input was peripheral blood. The receptor set was obtained from a human donor with acute or convalescent COVID-19. The donor label of this sample is uncertain.

The chain has TRBV23-1 and TRBJ2-1; no definite D call. TRBV23-1 qualifies as an ORF whose function is uncertain. The length of the CDR3 is 14 residues. V gave up 1 base and J gave up 5 bases, with 9 bases separating them. The CDR3 sequence: CASSQLSFNNEQFF. The CDR3, as DNA: TGCGCCAGCAGTCAATTGAGCTTTAACAATGAGCAGTTCTTC.

The V call is TRBV5-4, the J call TRBJ2-4, with 7 nucleotides matching TRBD1. The ends lost 2 bases at V and 3 bases at J; junction bases unmatched: 2. The CDR3 covers 14 residues. Per germline, CDR1 SGHNT and CDR2 YYREEE (reference sequence). In DNA, the CDR3 is TGTGCCAGCAGCTTCCGGGACAGCAAAAACATTCAGTACTTC. Amino acids: CASSFRDSKNIQYF.

J is TRBJ2-1 and V is TRBV3-1 (or the pseudogene TRBV3-2); the match to TRBD2 covers 8 bases. CDR3 length: 16 amino acids. Germline values: CDR1 LGHDT, CDR2 YNNKEL (reference sequence). V dropped 3 bases and J dropped 8; count of bases not matched to a gene: 12. CDR3 nucleotides: TGTGCCAGCAGCCAGGGACCGGGGGGGCCAGGCGATGAGCAGTTCTTC. Translated, it gives CASSQGPGGPGDEQFF.

The J gene is TRBJ1-5, the V gene TRBV27; 8 nucleotides align to TRBD1. Germline V CDR1 and CDR2: MNHEY, SMNVEV (reference sequence). J lost 6 bases, V lost 2 bases, and 6 bases had no gene match. The CDR3 runs to 15 residues. The CDR3 is CASSLADTGGQPQHF. CDR3 DNA: TGTGCCAGCAGTTTAGCCGATACAGGGGGTCAGCCCCAGCATTTT.

CDR3 coding DNA: TGCAGTGCTAGAGGAGGGAAGGGCTACACCTTC. The encoded protein is CSARGGKGYTF. The gene calls are TRBV20-1 and TRBJ1-2; no clear D. Trimming left V 1 base short and J 8 bases short, with 8 bases between. CDR3 length: 11 amino acids. CDR1 DFQATT and CDR2 SNEGSKA come from the germline V gene (reference sequence).

The chain employs TRBV6-5 and TRBJ1-4; TRBD1 matches 7 bases. This CDR3 is built from 15 residues. V was pared by 5 bases and J by 12 bases, with 15 bases of the junction left unmatched. The V gene's germline CDR1 is MNHEY and CDR2 SVGAGI. CDR3 coding DNA: TGTGCCAGCAGTCCTCTCCCGGACAGGCGATCAGAACTGTTTTTT. Protein: CASSPLPDRRSELFF.

The CDR3, as DNA: TGTGCCAGCAGCTTAGAGGGACAGAAAGGAGATACGCAGTATTTT. Protein sequence: CASSLEGQKGDTQYF. The V and J genes are TRBV11-1 and TRBJ2-3, with TRBD1 matching over 7 bases. Per the germline V gene, CDR1 is SGHAT and CDR2 is FQDESV (reference sequence). The CDR3 is made up of 15 amino acids. J was trimmed by 5 bases and V by 1 base; bases with no gene match: 6.

The chain links TRBV19 to TRBJ1-5; 7 nucleotides agree with TRBD1. The CDR3 has 13 amino acids. The germline V gene encodes CDR1 LNHDA and CDR2 SQIVND (reference sequence). V lost 5 bases to trimming and J lost 16 bases; unmatched junction nucleotides: 14. The CDR3 spells CASSLTDGQVLHF. Here the CDR3 DNA reads TGTGCCAGTAGTCTGACAGATGGACAGGTTCTACATTTT.

The chain is built from TRBV27 and TRBJ1-2; 8 bases are shared with TRBD1. This CDR3 contains 14 residues. J gave up 4 bases and V 6 bases, and 7 bases lay outside the gene matches. Germline values: CDR1 MNHEY, CDR2 SMNVEV (reference sequence). The CDR3 sequence is CASSPQDRVYGYTF. The CDR3, as DNA: TGTGCCAGCAGCCCACAGGACAGGGTCTATGGCTACACCTTC.